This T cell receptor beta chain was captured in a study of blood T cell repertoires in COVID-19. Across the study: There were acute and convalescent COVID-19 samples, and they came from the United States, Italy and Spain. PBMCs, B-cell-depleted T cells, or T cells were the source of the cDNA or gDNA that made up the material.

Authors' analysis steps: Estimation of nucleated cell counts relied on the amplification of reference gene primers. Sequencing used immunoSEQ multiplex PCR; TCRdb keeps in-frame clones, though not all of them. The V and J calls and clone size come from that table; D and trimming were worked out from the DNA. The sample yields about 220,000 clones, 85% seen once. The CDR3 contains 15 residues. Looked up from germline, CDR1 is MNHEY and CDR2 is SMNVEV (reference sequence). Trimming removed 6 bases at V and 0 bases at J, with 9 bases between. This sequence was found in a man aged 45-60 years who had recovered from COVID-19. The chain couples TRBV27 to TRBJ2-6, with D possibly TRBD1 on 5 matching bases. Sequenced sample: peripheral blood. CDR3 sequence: CASRNRNSGANVLTF. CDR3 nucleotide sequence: TGTGCCAGCAGGAACAGGAACTCTGGGGCCAACGTCCTGACTTTC.